This T cell receptor beta chain was found in a study of CD8+ T cells in alopecia areata. This clone was seen only once. At one end, the junction sequence differs from germline, possibly due to a read error. The CDR3 is made up of 13 amino acids. Germline values: CDR1 LNHDA, CDR2 SQIVND (reference sequence). Reverse transcription of extracted RNA yielded cDNA, which provided the sequencing template. The table came from immunoSEQ multiplex PCR; TCRdb's copy has only in-frame clones and leaves some out. The table records approximately 170,000 clones, more than 55% of them present only once. Indicated treatment: oral pan-JAK inhibitor, 5-10 mg twice daily.

The sequencing here drew on CD4+ T cells sorted from blood, taken at week 4, from a patient treated with tofacitinib. The chain links TRBV19 to TRBJ1-1; D gene ambiguous. This clonotype was obtained from a human donor with alopecia areata. The CDR3 region is CASSIGGNAEAFF. The CDR3, as DNA: TGTGCCAGTAGTATAGGAGGGAACGCTGAAGCTTTCTTT.